These 10 T cell receptor beta chains were all obtained from the same sample, sequenced in a study of T cell clonality in common variable immunodeficiency (dated by TCRdb to about 2015). Findings and caveats that apply to the study as a whole: CVID TCRbeta sequences were reported to have fewer deletions and N-nucleotide insertions and to lack highly modified clones with 13 or more V deletions.

The library came from the immunoSEQ multiplex PCR assay. TCRdb limited this immuneACCESS table to in-frame rearrangements with V and J called. A share of clones is missing; checked studies link under half to unresolved V genes, and the rest is unexplained. The sample's table covers about 15,000 clones. Together, the top ten hold approximately 5% of the sample. These receptors are not linked to any known antigen. Material for sequencing was peripheral blood mononuclear cells. Receptors originate from a human donor with common variable immunodeficiency.

This clone shows up as medium-sized (0.01 to 0.1%) by frequency. The CDR3 is cut off 3 residues early in the read; its end comes from the germline J gene. The chain has TRBV6-1 and TRBJ1-4; TRBD1 agrees at 9 bases. The germline CDR1 and CDR2 sequences are MNHNS and SASEGT. The CDR3 loop spans 11 amino acids. Here the CDR3 reads CASSVGQGLFF. The sequenced CDR3 bases are TGTGCCAGCAGTGTGGGACAGGGA.

Frequency places this clone as medium-sized. The read is 3 residues too short to cover the CDR3 end, so that end is filled in from the germline J gene. The J gene is TRBJ2-3, the V gene TRBV20-1, with TRBD1 identical over 8 bases. Germline CDR1 reads DFQATT; CDR2 reads SNEGSKA (reference sequence). The CDR3 covers 15 residues. Trimming took 2 bases from V and 1 from J; bases not matched to a gene: 5. Partial CDR3 DNA: TGCAGTGCTAGATCCTCGGACAGGGGCACAGATACG. Translation: CSARSSDRGTDT. The CDR3 reads in full as CSARSSDRGTDTQYF.

CDR3 DNA, as far as it was read: TGTGCCAGCAGCCCCGCCTACGAG. Protein sequence: CASSPAYE. The CDR3 in its entirety is CASSPAYEQYF. The J gene is TRBJ2-7, the V gene TRBV6-2 or TRBV6-3; D call uncertain. Read data end 3 residues before the CDR3 end; the end is taken from the germline J gene. V lost 6 bases and J 2 bases, leaving 5 bases between the germline ends. CDR1 MNHEY and CDR2 SVGEGT come from the germline V gene. CDR3 length equals 11 residues.

CDR3 sequence reads: CASSQTDTQYF. The part of the CDR3 DNA that was read is TGTGCCAGCAGTCAGACAGATACG. The chain uses TRBV11-3 and TRBJ2-3; D gene ambiguous. The sequenced fragment ends 3 residues before the CDR3 boundary, so the rest is inferred from the germline J gene. V was shortened by 6 bases and J by 3 bases, with 4 bases between the two germline ends. The CDR3 is 11 residues long. Per the germline V gene, CDR1 is SGHNT and CDR2 is YENEEA.

Comments on this clone: Coverage ceases 3 residues before the CDR3 finishes, and the germline J gene fills in the end. The chain links TRBV7-6 to TRBJ1-1; 7 bases map to TRBD1. Germline CDR1 and CDR2: SGHVS and FNYEAQ. With 5 bases clipped from V and 3 bases from J, the junction kept 6 bases outside the gene matches. There are 14 residues in the CDR3. CDR3 amino acids: CASSLLDRDTEAFF. CDR3 DNA (partial): TGTGCCAGCAGCCTCCTTGACAGGGACACTGAA.

Measured by frequency, this clone is medium-sized. Read data end 3 residues before the CDR3 end; the end is taken from the germline J gene. The chain combines TRBV2 with TRBJ2-1; TRBD2 matches 14 bases. CDR3 size: 15 residues. Germline assignment: CDR1 SNHLY and CDR2 FYNNEI. V trimming: 5 bases; J trimming: 5 bases; junction bases outside the gene matches: 2. CDR3 DNA, as far as it was read: TGTGCCAGCAGTAAGGGACTAGCGGGGGACAATGAG. Translated, it gives CASSKGLAGDNE. The whole CDR3 is CASSKGLAGDNEQFF.

Of note for this clone: The sequenced fragment ends 3 residues before the CDR3 boundary, so the rest is inferred from the germline J gene. The chain has TRBV2 and TRBJ2-7; 8 bases fit TRBD2. V dropped 4 bases and J dropped 4; count of bases not matched to a gene: 3. Germline V lookup: CDR1 SNHLY, CDR2 FYNNEI. This CDR3 is 13 amino acids long. The CDR3 loop is CASSAGGTYEQYF. The sequenced part of the CDR3 DNA is TGTGCCAGCAGTGCGGGAGGGACATACGAG.

As to this clone: The read falls 3 residues short of the CDR3 end, and the missing part is taken from the germline J gene. The J gene is TRBJ1-2, the V gene TRBV6-1, with 9 nucleotides matching TRBD1. The CDR3 sequence is 16 residues long. After removal of 3 bases from V and 5 bases from J, the junction contained 10 bases not matched to a gene. From germline, CDR1 is MNHNS and CDR2 SASEGT. CDR3 amino acids: CASSDLRQGGRYGYTF. The part of the CDR3 DNA that was read is TGTGCCAGCAGTGATTTAAGACAGGGGGGGAGGTATGGC.

Judged by frequency, this clone is medium-sized. The read terminates 3 residues before the CDR3 end, so the remaining end is supplied by the germline J gene. V usage is TRBV7-3 and J usage is TRBJ2-5; 7 bases are shared with TRBD1. CDR1 and CDR2 from the germline V gene are SGHTA and FQGTGA. The V and J ends lost 5 bases and 4 bases, in that order; junction bases with no gene match: 10. The CDR3 extends over 15 amino acids. The CDR3: CASSDTGAVGETQYF. CDR3 DNA, as far as it was read: TGTGCCAGCAGCGACACAGGGGCGGTGGGAGAGACC. Full variable domain (remainder filled in from reference TRBV7-3 and TRBJ2-5): GAGVSQTPSNKVTEKGKYVELRCDPISGHTALYWYRQSLGQGPEFLIYFQGTGAADDSGLPNDRFFAVRPEGSVSTLKIQRTERGDSAVYLCASSDTGAVGETQYFGPGTRLLVL.

On this clone: The read gets to within 3 residues of the CDR3 end, and the germline J gene fills in the rest. V and J are TRBV7-2 and TRBJ1-5, with 9 bases fitting TRBD1. V shed 4 bases and J 6 bases; nucleotides not matched to a gene: 4. Germline-derived CDR1 and CDR2 are SGHTA and FQGNSA. The CDR3 runs 14 residues. CDR3 DNA, as far as it was read: TGTGCCAGCAGCTCGACAGGGGGTTTTCAGCCC. Encoded protein: CASSSTGGFQP. The complete CDR3 protein is CASSSTGGFQPQHF.